Shown below are 27 T cell receptor beta chains from a single sample sequenced in a study of shared clonotypes between healthy human individuals. The method was immunoSEQ multiplex PCR; TCRdb's version includes in-frame clones alone and lacks a portion of them. The table records roughly 2.5 million clones, around nine tenths of them present only once. The sample was naive CD4+ T cells sorted from blood. Subset noted: CD45RA+ positively selected. Receptors originate from a young man in good health.

This rearrangement joins TRBV5-1 to TRBJ1-3; D possibly corresponds to TRBD1 (5 bases). The CDR3 has 14 residues. CDR1 and CDR2 from the germline V gene are SGHRS and YFSETQ. Deletions cut 4 bases from V and 0 bases from J, with 8 bases between. The CDR3 sequence is CASSEDISGNTIYF. The CDR3 DNA sequence: TGCGCCAGCAGCGAGGACATCTCTGGAAACACCATATATTTT.

Remarks on this clone: Other DNA sequences in this specimen translate into the identical CDR3. This rearrangement joins TRBV6-1 to TRBJ1-6; D is unresolved. CDR3 length: 12 residues. Germline V CDR1 and CDR2: MNHNS, SASEGT. Trimming took 1 base from V and 9 from J, leaving 4 bases between them. For the CDR3, the DNA is TGTGCCAGCAGTGAAGTAGGTTCACCCCTCCACTTT. It encodes CASSEVGSPLHF.

The chain joins TRBV11-2 to TRBJ2-4, with 7 bases matching TRBD1. Germline CDR1 and CDR2: SGHAT and FQNNGV. This CDR3 has 16 amino acids. The trim removed 6 bases at V and 7 bases at J, leaving 15 bases unmatched. The CDR3 nucleotides are TGTGCCAGCAGTACTATGGAATCGACAGGGATGAACATTCAGTACTTC. As protein: CASSTMESTGMNIQYF. The full variable domain, completed using reference TRBV11-2 and TRBJ2-4, is EAGVAQSPRYKIIEKRQSVAFWCNPISGHATLYWYQQILGQGPKLLIQFQNNGVVDDSQLPKDRFSAERLKGVDSTLKIQPAKLEDSAVYLCASSTMESTGMNIQYFGAGTRLSVL.

About this clone: Different DNA sequences within this sample yield the same CDR3. The rearrangement uses TRBV11-2 and TRBJ1-3; 7 bases fit TRBD1. The CDR3 consists of 15 residues. The V gene end was trimmed by 0 bases and the J gene end by 4 bases; junction bases not matched to a gene: 3. Germline CDR1 is SGHAT and CDR2 is FQNNGV. The CDR3 nucleotides are TGTGCCAGCAGCTTAGAAGGGACAGCCGGAAACACCATATATTTT. Residues: CASSLEGTAGNTIYF.

The J gene is TRBJ1-5, the V gene TRBV5-5; possible D gene TRBD1, 6 bases. The CDR3 extends over 16 amino acids. CDR1 and CDR2 (germline): SGHKS, YYEKEE (reference sequence). Deletions cut 3 bases from V and 1 base from J, with 14 bases between. DNA of the CDR3: TGTGCCAGCAGCTGGGGGGGCGTTGGAAGCAATCAGCCCCAGCATTTT. Protein sequence: CASSWGGVGSNQPQHF.

The chain links TRBV5-6 to TRBJ2-3; 12 positions agree with TRBD2. Germline CDR1 SGHDT, CDR2 YYEEEE. The CDR3 extends over 15 amino acids. The V and J ends lost 5 bases and 11 bases, in that order; junction bases with no gene match: 12. The CDR3: CASRRLAGGRSGQYF. Here the CDR3 DNA reads TGTGCCAGCAGGCGGCTAGCGGGGGGGCGTTCAGGGCAGTATTTT.

The V call is TRBV5-1, the J call TRBJ2-7, with 7 bases that match TRBD2. Germline-derived CDR1 and CDR2 are SGHRS and YFSETQ. The CDR3 covers 17 residues. V was clipped by 0 bases and J by 1 base; unmatched bases: 10. CDR3 DNA sequence: TGCGCCAGCAGCTTGGGTACTGCGTCTAGCGGATCCTACGAGCAGTACTTC. As protein: CASSLGTASSGSYEQYF.

This clone is a singleton in its sample. This chain links TRBV5-5 with TRBJ2-4; perhaps TRBD1 as D (5 bases). Germline lookup yields CDR1 SGHKS and CDR2 YYEKEE (reference sequence). Trimming shortened V by 1 base and J by 10 bases, and 9 bases separated the two germline ends. This CDR3 is built from 12 residues. CDR3 residues: CASSLYPGIQYF. Here the CDR3 DNA reads TGTGCCAGCAGCTTGTACCCAGGGATTCAGTACTTC. Looking up the rest from reference TRBV5-5 and TRBJ2-4 gives the full variable domain: DAGVTQSPTHLIKTRGQQVTLRCSPISGHKSVSWYQQVLGQGPQFIFQYYEKEERGRGNFPDRFSARQFPNYSSELNVNALLLGDSALYLCASSLYPGIQYFGAGTRLSVL.

As to this clone: This specimen includes other DNA sequences encoding the same CDR3. CDR3 sequence reads: CAISESGVETQYF. CDR3 DNA: TGTGCCATCAGTGAGTCAGGGGTGGAGACCCAGTACTTC. V usage is TRBV10-3 and J usage is TRBJ2-5; tentative D call: TRBD1 (5 bases). The CDR3 loop spans 13 amino acids. Trimming took 0 bases from V and 5 from J, leaving 7 bases between them. Germline CDR1 reads ENHRY; CDR2 reads SYGVKD.

This chain links TRBV10-3 with TRBJ2-3, with a tentative D call TRBD2 (5 bases). V shed 10 bases and J shed 3 bases, with 17 bases lying between them. Germline CDR1 reads ENHRY; CDR2 reads SYGVKD. There are 14 residues in the CDR3. CDR3 residues: CATEKGPGTDTQYF. CDR3 DNA: TGTGCCACCGAAAAAGGGCCGGGAACAGATACGCAGTATTTT.

CDR3 region: CASSLLGQGDYTF. CDR3 bases: TGTGCCAGCAGCTTACTGGGACAGGGGGACTACACCTTC. This chain links TRBV7-9 with TRBJ1-2; 11 bases map to TRBD1. The germline V gene has CDR1 SEHNR and CDR2 FQNEAQ (reference sequence). The CDR3 is 13 residues long. J was trimmed by 10 bases and V by 2 bases; bases with no gene match: 3.

This chain joins TRBV5-4 and TRBJ2-2; D unresolved. The CDR3 covers 16 residues. CDR1 and CDR2 (germline): SGHNT, YYREEE (reference sequence). Trimming took 4 bases from V and 6 from J, leaving 19 bases between them. CDR3 in DNA: TGTGCCAGCAGCGAGGTCCTGGGAATCCGGTCCGGGGAGCTGTTTTTT. Protein: CASSEVLGIRSGELFF.

This chain uses TRBV5-8 with TRBJ1-5, with D hard to call. V lost 4 bases and J lost 3, with 14 bases in between. CDR1 is SGHTS, CDR2 YDEGEE, per germline. This CDR3 has 15 residues. CDR3 coding DNA: TGTGCCAGCAGCGAGAAACCGGGCCTCAATCAGCCCCAGCATTTT. Residues: CASSEKPGLNQPQHF.

The CDR3 loop is CASTRTGGSSEAFF. The CDR3 bases are TGCGCCAGCACCCGGACAGGGGGCTCCTCTGAAGCTTTCTTT. The J gene is TRBJ1-1, the V gene TRBV5-1, with 11 bases matching TRBD1. CDR1 is SGHRS, CDR2 YFSETQ, per germline. The V gene end was trimmed by 6 bases and the J gene end by 6 bases; junction bases not matched to a gene: 7. The CDR3 loop spans 14 amino acids.

This chain joins TRBV19 and TRBJ2-5, with 7 bases aligning to TRBD2. V shed 4 bases, J shed 5 bases, and the junction held 7 bases outside the gene matches. Germline CDR1 LNHDA, CDR2 SQIVND (reference sequence). The CDR3 loop spans 14 amino acids. The CDR3 sequence: CASSTGRRGETQYF. In nucleotides, the CDR3 is TGTGCCAGTAGTACCGGGAGGAGGGGTGAGACCCAGTACTTC.

This sequence joins TRBV6-1 and TRBJ2-1; 10 nucleotides match TRBD2. Germline values: CDR1 MNHNS, CDR2 SASEGT. This CDR3 region has 15 residues. V lost 4 bases, J lost 4 bases, and 4 bases stayed unmatched. The CDR3 sequence is CASSAPSGGYNEQFF. CDR3 sequence (DNA): TGTGCCAGCAGTGCCCCTAGCGGGGGTTACAATGAGCAGTTCTTC.

The V and J genes are TRBV7-2 and TRBJ2-1; TRBD2 matches at 11 bases. Losses at the gene ends were 3 bases for V and 10 bases for J; bases not matched to a gene: 5. CDR3 size: 14 residues. CDR1 SGHTA and CDR2 FQGNSA come from the germline V gene. The CDR3 region has the DNA TGTGCCAGCAGCTTGGGACTAGCGGTAACCGAGCAGTTCTTC. Translation gives CASSLGLAVTEQFF. Together with reference TRBV7-2 and TRBJ2-1, the CDR3 gives the full variable domain: GAGVSQSPSNKVTEKGKDVELRCDPISGHTALYWYRQSLGQGLEFLIYFQGNSAPDKSGLPSDRFSAERTGGSVSTLTIQRTQQEDSAVYLCASSLGLAVTEQFFGPGTRLTVL.

The chain is built from TRBV6-1 and TRBJ2-5; 10 bases line up with TRBD2. The CDR3 spans 16 residues. V lost 4 bases to trimming and J lost 5 bases; unmatched junction nucleotides: 10. Germline CDR1 reads MNHNS; CDR2 reads SASEGT. CDR3 DNA sequence: TGTGCCAGCAGTGGACTAGCGGGTTATTCGGGGGAGACCCAGTACTTC. Its protein product is CASSGLAGYSGETQYF.

The chain links TRBV20-1 to TRBJ2-7; D gene unclear. The CDR3 is made up of 11 amino acids. V was shortened by 7 bases and J by 1 base, with 8 bases between the two germline ends. CDR1 is DFQATT and CDR2 is SNEGSKA in the germline V gene (reference sequence). The CDR3 here is CSVVVSYEQYF. For the CDR3, the DNA is TGCAGTGTGGTGGTTTCCTACGAGCAGTACTTC.

The CDR3 loop is CASSPPGLESYEQYF. Here the CDR3 DNA reads TGTGCCAGCTCACCACCGGGACTGGAGTCCTACGAGCAGTACTTC. This sequence joins TRBV18 and TRBJ2-7; D might be TRBD2 (6 bases). Germline CDR1 and CDR2: KGHSH and LQKENI. This CDR3 region has 15 residues. Trimming took 0 bases from V and 1 from J, leaving 10 bases between them.

The gene calls are TRBV4-1 and TRBJ2-2; TRBD2 agrees at 7 bases. This CDR3 has 16 amino acids. Germline V lookup: CDR1 MGHRA, CDR2 YSYEKL. Trimming cost V 3 bases and J 1 base; bases outside gene matches: 5. The CDR3 loop is CASSQDGLVNTGELFF. The CDR3 region has the DNA TGCGCCAGCAGCCAGGATGGACTAGTGAACACCGGGGAGCTGTTTTTT.

This sequence joins TRBV7-9 and TRBJ1-3; no clear D. Germline assignment: CDR1 SEHNR and CDR2 FQNEAQ (reference sequence). This CDR3 is built from 15 residues. The V end lost 4 bases, the J end lost 0 bases, and 10 bases lay between the germline ends. In DNA form, the CDR3 reads TGTGCCAGCAGCTCCGACGGTTACTCTGGAAACACCATATATTTT. Translated: CASSSDGYSGNTIYF.

This chain uses TRBV2 with TRBJ2-7; D is unclear. The CDR3 totals 15 residues. Trimming shortened V by 3 bases and J by 6 bases, and 18 bases separated the two germline ends. Germline V CDR1 and CDR2: SNHLY, FYNNEI. As DNA, the CDR3 is TGTGCCAGCAGTGAGATTACCACCCTCGAACTCGAGCAGTACTTC. Its protein product is CASSEITTLELEQYF.

The rearrangement links TRBV2 to TRBJ2-1; TRBD2 aligns across 11 bases. Per germline, CDR1 SNHLY and CDR2 FYNNEI. Trimming at V came to 4 bases and at J to 12 bases, leaving 8 bases not matched to a gene. The CDR3 spans 14 residues. The CDR3 DNA follows: TGTGCCAGCAGTGGGACTAGCGGGTCTTTGGGGCAGTTCTTC. Its protein product is CASSGTSGSLGQFF.

The V gene is TRBV15, the J gene TRBJ2-3, with D maybe TRBD1 (5 bases). The CDR3 is 16 residues long. V shed 4 bases and J shed 5 bases, with 19 bases lying between them. The germline CDR1 and CDR2 sequences are LNHNV and YYDKDF (reference sequence). The CDR3 bases are TGTGCCACCAGCATTAGAACAGGCCTTGTAGGAGATACGCAGTATTTT. Translating gives CATSIRTGLVGDTQYF.

The count of this clone is one. The chain carries TRBV28 and TRBJ1-5; D is possibly TRBD1 (6 bases). V lost 4 bases and J 6 bases, leaving 13 bases between the germline ends. CDR3 length: 14 amino acids. Germline-derived CDR1 and CDR2 are MDHEN and SYDVKM. CDR3 DNA sequence: TGTGCCAGCAGTTGGGGGGGCGGGAGTCAGCCCCAGCATTTT. Protein product: CASSWGGGSQPQHF.

The chain has TRBV7-9 and TRBJ2-5; 9 bases line up with TRBD1. Germline CDR1 SEHNR, CDR2 FQNEAQ (reference sequence). V was pared by 4 bases and J by 1 base, with 10 bases of the junction left unmatched. CDR3 size: 17 residues. In DNA form, the CDR3 reads TGTGCCAGCAGCTCCCTCACCGGGACAGGGATCCAAGAGACCCAGTACTTC. It translates to CASSSLTGTGIQETQYF.